This TCR beta chain is drawn from a study of molecular identifiers for immune sequencing clone quantification. TCRdb called the PCR reads again in MiXCR, with one record for every CDR3 protein. Of about 640,000 distinct CDR3 sequences in the sample, 15% to 20% were seen once. Trimming took off 8 bases at V and 5 bases at J, with 18 bases between the two ends. Germline-derived CDR1 and CDR2 are SEHNR and FQNEAQ (reference sequence). There are 15 residues in the CDR3. This clonotype was seen ten or more times. The chain employs TRBV7-9 and TRBJ2-2, with TRBD2 as a possible D gene (6 bases). The sequencing input was naive CD8+ T cells from blood, with Jurkat cell RNA spiked in. Subset indicated: FACS-sorted CD8+CD4-CCR7+CD45RA+ naive T cells. The receptor comes from a human donor in good health. Some libraries in this study had Jurkat cell RNA spiked in. Written as DNA, the CDR3 is TGTGCCAGCCCGCCCACCAGGGCGGGGACCGGGGAGCTGTTTTTT. Translation: CASPPTRAGTGELFF.